The 26 T cell receptor beta chains below were found in one sample sequenced in a study of shared clonotypes between healthy human individuals (dated by TCRdb to the early 2020s). The library was prepared using the immunoSEQ multiplex PCR assay. Held by TCRdb, this immuneACCESS table contains in-frame sequences only and omits some clones. Under half of the omission traces to an unresolved V gene where checked; the cause of the rest is unknown. The table for this sample lists 950,000 to 1,100,000 clones; around 75% of them were counted only once. The leading ten clones occupy approximately 1.5% of the sample. The sequencing input was memory CD4+ T cells sorted from blood. The intended sense of this specimen's cell subset or site label: CD45RA-negative fraction. These receptors all stem from a man between 18 and 35 years old in good health.

This clone was seen only once. This chain uses TRBV7-3 with TRBJ2-5; possibly TRBD1 for D (5 bases). The length of the CDR3 is 17 residues. Between the trimmed V and J ends, which lost 0 bases and 5 bases, there was a span of 19 bases. The V gene's germline CDR1 is SGHTA and CDR2 FQGTGA. This chain's CDR3 is CASSLTGLGALGETQYF. CDR3 coding DNA: TGTGCCAGCAGCTTAACGGGATTAGGGGCCCTTGGGGAGACCCAGTACTTC.

V is TRBV7-9 and J is TRBJ1-6; no firm D call. CDR3 length: 17 residues. The V gene lost 1 base and the J gene lost 6 bases, with 16 bases spanning the gap. CDR1 is SEHNR and CDR2 is FQNEAQ in the germline V gene (reference sequence). CDR3 DNA: TGTGCCAGCAGCTTAGGGATTTCAGGACTTAGTAATTCACCCCTCCACTTT. This gives the protein CASSLGISGLSNSPLHF.

This clone came up a few times. V and J are TRBV28 and TRBJ2-7; a weak D match, TRBD2 (6 bases). The ends were cut back, 10 bases at V and 6 bases at J, with 22 bases in the middle. Germline assignment: CDR1 MDHEN and CDR2 SYDVKM. This CDR3 is 14 amino acids long. The CDR3 bases are TGTGCCACCCGAGAGCCAGGAGGGTCTCTCGAGCAGTACTTC. Protein: CATREPGGSLEQYF. Full variable domain (outside the CDR3, taken from reference TRBV28 and TRBJ2-7): DVKVTQSSRYLVKRTGEKVFLECVQDMDHENMFWYRQDPGLGLRLIYFSYDVKMKEKGDIPEGYSVSREKKERFSLILESASTNQTSMYLCATREPGGSLEQYFGPGTRLTVT.

The V and J genes are TRBV7-6 and TRBJ2-7, with TRBD2 identical over 12 bases. V lost 5 bases to trimming and J lost 2 bases; unmatched junction nucleotides: 4. This CDR3 is built from 15 residues. The V gene's germline CDR1 is SGHVS and CDR2 FNYEAQ. CDR3 nucleotides: TGTGCCAGCAGCCCTGGACTAGCGGGGACCTACGAGCAGTACTTC. Translating it yields CASSPGLAGTYEQYF.

This clone was counted ten times or more. The sample has other DNA sequences that encode this CDR3 too. The gene calls are TRBV7-9 and TRBJ2-7, with a possible D match to TRBD2 (7 bases). This CDR3 comprises 13 residues. Trimming shortened V by 1 base and J by 7 bases, and 11 bases separated the two germline ends. Germline-derived CDR1 and CDR2 are SEHNR and FQNEAQ (reference sequence). Here the CDR3 reads CASSLGGGREQYF. DNA of the CDR3: TGTGCCAGCAGCTTAGGGGGGGGCCGGGAGCAGTACTTC.

The V gene is TRBV6-1, the J gene TRBJ2-5, with TRBD2 identical over 7 bases. Looked up from germline, CDR1 is MNHNS and CDR2 is SASEGT. This CDR3 has 13 amino acids. Trimming at V came to 5 bases and at J to 3 bases, leaving 3 bases not matched to a gene. The CDR3 loop is CASSPGLKETQYF. CDR3 nucleotides: TGTGCCAGCAGTCCGGGACTAAAAGAGACCCAGTACTTC.

The V gene is TRBV25-1, the J gene TRBJ1-2; D may be TRBD1 (6 bases). Germline values: CDR1 MGHDK, CDR2 SYGVNS. The CDR3 loop spans 15 amino acids. Trimming stripped 6 bases from V and 4 bases from J, with 18 bases between. CDR3 amino acids: CASSLGGQSFYGYTF. In nucleotides, the CDR3 is TGTGCCAGCAGCTTAGGGGGTCAATCGTTCTATGGCTACACCTTC.

In this sample, this clone turned up once. The chain carries TRBV7-6 and TRBJ1-2; a weak D match, TRBD1 (6 bases). The V gene lost 0 bases and the J gene lost 6 bases, with 8 bases spanning the gap. The germline CDR1 and CDR2 sequences are SGHVS and FNYEAQ. The CDR3 sequence is 13 residues long. The CDR3 bases are TGTGCCAGCAGCTTAGCTCAGGGGAATGGCTACACCTTC. This sequence encodes CASSLAQGNGYTF.

The V gene is TRBV18, the J gene TRBJ2-2; perhaps TRBD2 as D (6 bases). The V end lost 4 bases, the J end lost 8 bases, and 8 bases lay between the germline ends. Germline V gene sequence: CDR1 KGHSH, CDR2 LQKENI. The CDR3 spans 12 residues. The DNA for the CDR3 is TGTGCCAGCTCACAAGGACTAGGGGAGCTGTTTTTT. Encoded protein: CASSQGLGELFF. Together with reference TRBV18 and TRBJ2-2, the CDR3 gives the full variable domain: NAGVMQNPRHLVRRRGQEARLRCSPMKGHSHVYWYRQLPEEGLKFMVYLQKENIIDESGMPKERFSAEFPKEGPSILRIQQVVRGDSAAYFCASSQGLGELFFGEGSRLTVL.

The chain is built from TRBV11-3 and TRBJ2-7, with D uncertain. There are 14 residues in the CDR3. Trimming stripped 0 bases from V and 6 bases from J, with 12 bases between. Per the germline V gene, CDR1 is SGHNT and CDR2 is YENEEA. CDR3 loop: CASSLDHPGGEQYF. The CDR3 nucleotides are TGTGCCAGCAGCTTAGATCACCCGGGCGGCGAGCAGTACTTC.

The chain has TRBV28 and TRBJ1-1; a possible D gene is TRBD1 (5 bases). The CDR3 consists of 13 residues. Trimming shortened V by 1 base and J by 6 bases, and 9 bases separated the two germline ends. CDR1 MDHEN and CDR2 SYDVKM come from the germline V gene. As DNA, the CDR3 is TGTGCCAGCAGTTTATTAGGGGACTCTGAAGCTTTCTTT. This translates into CASSLLGDSEAFF. Full variable domain (rest looked up from reference TRBV28 and TRBJ1-1): DVKVTQSSRYLVKRTGEKVFLECVQDMDHENMFWYRQDPGLGLRLIYFSYDVKMKEKGDIPEGYSVSREKKERFSLILESASTNQTSMYLCASSLLGDSEAFFGQGTRLTVV.

This chain links TRBV13 with TRBJ1-6, with D perhaps matching TRBD1 (6 bases). Germline V gene lookup returns CDR1 PRHDT and CDR2 FYEKMQ (reference sequence). CDR3 size: 16 residues. V was pared by 5 bases and J by 10 bases, with 21 bases between. CDR3: CASSLTLQGDISPLHF. The CDR3, as DNA: TGTGCCAGCAGCCTAACCCTACAGGGAGATATCTCACCCCTCCACTTT.

A few counts support this clone. The chain combines TRBV30 with TRBJ1-4; D not certain. Germline V gene sequence: CDR1 GTSNPN, CDR2 SVGIG (reference sequence). This CDR3 has 13 residues. Trimming removed 4 bases at V and 5 bases at J, with 11 bases between. The CDR3 DNA is TGTGCCTGGACTGGCCAAGGAAATGAAAAACTGTTTTTT. Translation gives CAWTGQGNEKLFF.

The V call is TRBV19, the J call TRBJ1-5, with D perhaps matching TRBD1 (6 bases). In germline, CDR1 is LNHDA, CDR2 SQIVND (reference sequence). This CDR3 has 16 amino acids. The germline V and J ends were trimmed by 3 bases and 2 bases, with 14 bases remaining between them. This chain's CDR3 is CASSILQGNGNQPQHF. CDR3 in DNA: TGTGCCAGTAGTATTTTACAGGGAAATGGCAATCAGCCCCAGCATTTT.

This clone was seen a few times. The chain carries TRBV15 and TRBJ1-1, with 7 positions matching TRBD1. V shed 5 bases, J shed 1 base, and the junction held 7 bases outside the gene matches. In germline, CDR1 is LNHNV, CDR2 YYDKDF (reference sequence). CDR3 size: 15 residues. The CDR3 DNA sequence: TGTGCCACCAGCGGTCACAGGGGATCGAACACTGAAGCTTTCTTT. Encoded protein: CATSGHRGSNTEAFF.

Note on this clone: Additional DNA sequences in this sample encode the identical CDR3. The chain carries TRBV5-1 and TRBJ2-5; no clear D. Deletions cut 0 bases from V and 2 bases from J, with 8 bases between. Germline V gene lookup returns CDR1 SGHRS and CDR2 YFSETQ. The CDR3 loop spans 14 amino acids. CDR3 sequence: CASSLGGNQETQYF. The CDR3 DNA sequence: TGCGCCAGCAGCTTGGGTGGGAATCAAGAGACCCAGTACTTC.

V is TRBV7-2 and J is TRBJ2-7; the D is unclear. The V gene lost 5 bases and the J gene lost 2 bases, with 16 bases spanning the gap. The CDR3 length is 15 residues. Germline loops: CDR1 SGHTA, CDR2 FQGNSA. CDR3 amino acids: CASSPSPLITYEQYF. The CDR3 nucleotides are TGTGCCAGCAGCCCCTCCCCGCTCATTACCTACGAGCAGTACTTC.

The chain is built from TRBV28 and TRBJ2-7; 10 bases align to TRBD1. This CDR3 spans 15 amino acids. Per germline, CDR1 MDHEN and CDR2 SYDVKM. Trimming at V came to 2 bases and at J to 9 bases, leaving 10 bases not matched to a gene. CDR3 DNA sequence: TGTGCCAGCAGTTTAACCGGGACAGGGGCCTTGTCGCAGTACTTC. Translation gives CASSLTGTGALSQYF.

The V and J genes are TRBV7-9 and TRBJ1-1; D possibly corresponds to TRBD1 (5 bases). Per the germline V gene, CDR1 is SEHNR and CDR2 is FQNEAQ (reference sequence). The CDR3 runs 13 residues. The ends were cut back, 7 bases at V and 1 base at J, with 10 bases in the middle. Written as DNA, the CDR3 is TGTGCCAGCACCGAGAGGGGGAACACTGAAGCTTTCTTT. It encodes CASTERGNTEAFF.

About this clone: A read error may account for a junction end that differs from germline. The CDR3 here is CATSRGGSGTNVLTF. The CDR3 nucleotides read TGTGCCACCAGCAGAGGGGGGTCTGGGACCAACGTCCTGACTTTC. The V and J genes are TRBV15 and TRBJ2-6, with D perhaps matching TRBD1 or TRBD2 (5 bases each). The CDR3 has 15 amino acids. Germline V gives CDR1 LNHNV, CDR2 YYDKDF (reference sequence). The full variable domain, rest sourced from reference TRBV15 and TRBJ2-6, is DAMVIQNPRYQVTQFGKPVTLSCSQTLNHNVMYWYQQKSSQAPKLLFHYYDKDFNNEADTPDNFQSRRPNTSFCFLDIRSPGLGDTAMYLCATSRGGSGTNVLTFGAGSRLTVL.

This sequence joins TRBV7-2 and TRBJ2-3; TRBD2 aligns across 14 bases. Germline V lookup: CDR1 SGHTA, CDR2 FQGNSA. The CDR3 length is 16 residues. The ends lost 5 bases at V and 6 bases at J; junction bases unmatched: 7. This CDR3 reads CASSRGTSGSGDTQYF. As DNA, the CDR3 is TGTGCCAGCAGCAGAGGGACTAGCGGGAGCGGGGATACGCAGTATTTT.

Here the CDR3 reads CSVEPGKNEQFF. In DNA form, the CDR3 reads TGCAGCGTAGAACCAGGGAAAAATGAGCAGTTCTTC. The chain employs TRBV29-1 and TRBJ2-1, with D possibly matching TRBD1 (5 bases). The CDR3 is 12 residues long. V was clipped by 6 bases and J by 7 bases, with 13 bases between them. Germline V gene data show CDR1 as SQVTM and CDR2 as ANQGSEA.

This clone was seen only a few times. V is TRBV2 and J is TRBJ1-2, with D perhaps matching TRBD1 (5 bases). This CDR3 has 13 amino acids. Trimming removed 4 bases from V and 8 bases from J, with 14 bases in between. The germline gives CDR1 SNHLY, CDR2 FYNNEI. The CDR3 loop is CASSGDGGEGYTF. In DNA form, the CDR3 reads TGTGCCAGCAGTGGAGATGGGGGAGAGGGCTACACCTTC.

This clone was found a few times. The V gene is TRBV4-1, the J gene TRBJ1-5; TRBD1 matches 11 bases. Germline-derived CDR1 and CDR2 are MGHRA and YSYEKL. This CDR3 has 16 amino acids. The V and J ends lost 4 bases and 6 bases, in that order; junction bases with no gene match: 8. In DNA form, the CDR3 reads TGCGCCAGCAGCCGCATTTCGGGACAGGGGGTTCAGCCCCAGCATTTT. Protein sequence: CASSRISGQGVQPQHF.

The gene calls are TRBV10-1 and TRBJ2-1; D call uncertain. V was cut by 2 bases and J by 7 bases, with 12 bases left in between. The CDR3 has 14 residues. In germline, CDR1 is WNHNN, CDR2 SYGVQD (reference sequence). CDR3 bases: TGCGCCAGCAGTGAGCAAGCCCCTGGAAATGAGCAGTTCTTC. Amino acids: CASSEQAPGNEQFF.

Notes on this clone: The junction departs from germline at one end; a sequencing error may be responsible. The rearrangement joins TRBV6-5 to TRBJ2-7; 8 bases match TRBD1. Germline V gene sequence: CDR1 MNHEY, CDR2 SVGAGI. The CDR3 has 14 amino acids. CDR3 protein: CASGYDRGYYEQYF. Written as DNA, the CDR3 is TGTGCCAGCGGTTACGACAGGGGATACTACGAGCAGTACTTC.